Reported below is one T cell receptor (beta chain). No antigen is known for it. V dropped 5 bases and J dropped 3 bases, with 10 bases sitting between them. Germline values: CDR1 SGHVS, CDR2 FNYEAQ. The CDR3 contains 13 residues. These data belong to a study of blood T cell dynamics during melanoma immunotherapy. DNA loading was fixed at roughly 360 ng for all bulk PBMC samples. Clones were read by immunoSEQ multiplex PCR, and TCRdb kept only the in-frame ones, dropping some. The repertoire has fewer than 20,000 clones, just over 90% of them found once; the top ten carry less than 2%. Time point of the sample: pre-treatment baseline. Sampling occurred pretreatment (T0) and at week 3 (W3), after cycle one of checkpoint blockade. Study-wide results and limits: Clones driving repertoire changes may be melanoma-specific or general immune activation.

This specimen consisted of blood, obtained from a patient treated with checkpoint blockade. The chain recombines TRBV7-6 with TRBJ1-1; possible D gene TRBD1, 5 bases. The sequence came from a human donor with melanoma. CDR3 DNA: TGTGCCAGCAGCGCACAGGATTACACTGAAGCTTTCTTT. As protein: CASSAQDYTEAFF.